A selection of T cell receptor beta chains follows, all from one sample in a study of spatial heterogeneity in lung cancer. Using its own MiXCR run on the 5' RACE reads, TCRdb lists one record per CDR3 protein. There are 40,000 to 45,000 distinct CDR3 sequences in the sample; under 7.5% occur only once, and 40% to 45% lies in the top ten. Sequenced material: PBMCs, taken at surgery. The receptor set was obtained from a female donor with early-stage non-small cell lung cancer. CDR3s include the opening cysteine and the closing phenylalanine or tryptophan. The D gene is left open where the match is weak. For some rows the clone size is stated as once, few or many, or as a class when expanded; others skip it.

clone size	J gene	D gene	V gene	CDR3 DNA	CDR3 protein
few	TRBJ2-1	TRBD2	TRBV20-1	TGCAGCGCTAACGCGGGGGTATACAATGAGCAGTTCTTC	CSANAGVYNEQFF
.	TRBJ1-5	.	TRBV6-5	TGTGCCAGCAGTTACTCGTTCCCAGCATACGATCAGCCCCAGCATTTT	CASSYSFPAYDQPQHF
many	TRBJ2-7	TRBD1	TRBV28	TGTGCCAGCAGTTTCGAGACAGGGGGCAATTACGAGCAGTACTTC	CASSFETGGNYEQYF
few	TRBJ1-2	TRBD1	TRBV6-1	TGTGCCAGCAGTAAAGCGACAGGGACGGCGATCTATGGCTACACCTTC	CASSKATGTAIYGYTF
few	TRBJ2-3	.	TRBV7-9	TGTGCCCCCCGTCCCACCGAATCGGGCGCAGATACGCAGTATTTT	CAPRPTESGADTQYF
few	TRBJ2-1	TRBD2	TRBV6-4	TGTGCCAGCAGCCGACTAGCCGCGCTACTTGATGAGCAGTTCTTC	CASSRLAALLDEQFF
.	TRBJ1-6	TRBD1	TRBV7-6	TGTGCCAGCAGCCAAGGACAGGGGGAGGTCTCCTATAATTCACCCCTCCACTTT	CASSQGQGEVSYNSPLHF
few	TRBJ1-5	.	TRBV20-1	TGCAGTGCTAGAGATTCTAGTGGGCAGGGCCTAAATCAGCCCCAGCATTTT	CSARDSSGQGLNQPQHF
many	TRBJ2-3	.	TRBV2	TGTGCCAGCAATGGCGGACTTACCACAGATACGCAGTATTTT	CASNGGLTTDTQYF
.	TRBJ2-7	TRBD1	TRBV18	TGTGCCAGCTCACCACGAGGGACAGGGGTCTCCTACGAGCAGTACTTC	CASSPRGTGVSYEQYF
many	TRBJ1-6	TRBD1	TRBV10-3	TGTGCCATCAGACCAGGGACAGGGGGGAAAAATTCACCCCTCCACTTT	CAIRPGTGGKNSPLHF
few	TRBJ2-1	.	TRBV7-7	TGTGCCGTCACCCGGGCAACCGGCCCCCATGAGCAGTTCTTC	CAVTRATGPHEQFF
many	TRBJ1-4	.	TRBV29-1	TGCAGCGTGGGGGTCGGAGAAAAACTGTTTTTT	CSVGVGEKLFF
.	TRBJ2-7	.	TRBV12-3/TRBV12-4	TGTGCCAGCAGGGCACAGGTAGGGCCCTATTACGAGCAGTACTTC	CASRAQVGPYYEQYF
few	TRBJ2-7	.	TRBV18	TGTGCCAGCTCACAGGGAAACGAGCAGTACTTC	CASSQGNEQYF
many	TRBJ1-5	.	TRBV6-6	TGTGCCAGCAGTTCCGAAGGGTGGGCAAATCAGCCCCAGCATTTT	CASSSEGWANQPQHF
.	TRBJ2-1	TRBD1	TRBV5-1	TGCGCCAGCAGCCCTATAGGACAGGGGTGGGATGAGCAGTTCTTC	CASSPIGQGWDEQFF
many	TRBJ2-3	.	TRBV5-1	TGCGCCAGCAGCTTGAGCGGGAGCACAGATACGCAGTATTTT	CASSLSGSTDTQYF
few	TRBJ2-7	.	TRBV28	TGTGCCAGCAGGACAGCTGCTTGGGGGGAGCAGTACTTC	CASRTAAWGEQYF
many	TRBJ1-6	TRBD1	TRBV27	TGTGCCAGCAGTCCCAGGGGGGGGATTAATTCACCCCTCCACTTT	CASSPRGGINSPLHF
.	TRBJ2-4	.	TRBV7-2	TGTGCCAGCAGGCCGACAGAAGCCAAAAACATTCAGTACTTC	CASRPTEAKNIQYF
few	TRBJ2-5	TRBD2	TRBV7-9	TGTGCCAGCAGCTTAGGGTCTAGCGGGCCTACCCAGTACTTC	CASSLGSSGPTQYF
many	TRBJ2-6	TRBD1	TRBV12-5	TGTGCTAGCGGACCGGGACAGGGGTCTGGGGCCAACGTCCTGACTTTC	CASGPGQGSGANVLTF
many	TRBJ2-1	TRBD2	TRBV5-1	TGCGCCAGCAGCCCCGCCTCCTCCCTCGGACTAGCGGGGGGTGAGCAGTTCTTC	CASSPASSLGLAGGEQFF
few	TRBJ1-1	.	TRBV30	TGTGCCTGGAGTGAGGGATCCCACACTGAAGCTTTCTTT	CAWSEGSHTEAFF
few	TRBJ2-7	TRBD2	TRBV28	TGTGCCAGCAGTTTATTCGGGGGGAAGTACTTC	CASSLFGGKYF
many	TRBJ2-4	TRBD1	TRBV12-3/TRBV12-4	TGTGCCAGCAGTTCGGGGACAGGGGGTTTGGACATTCAGTACTTC	CASSSGTGGLDIQYF
.	TRBJ2-1	.	TRBV21-1	TGTGCCAGCAGCAAAGACCCTAGCGGGTCCTACAATGAGCAGTTCTTC	CASSKDPSGSYNEQFF
many	TRBJ2-3	.	TRBV5-6	TGTGCCAGCAGCTTGGACGGCAGGGGAATCACAGATACGCAGTATTTT	CASSLDGRGITDTQYF
.	TRBJ1-1	.	TRBV7-9	TGTGCCAGCAGCTTCTCGTGGGACACTGAAGCTTTCTTT	CASSFSWDTEAFF
many	TRBJ2-3	TRBD1	TRBV7-2	TGTGCCAGCAGCACCCCCCGGGCCACCCTCACCGGGACAGGGGCAGATACGCAGTATTTT	CASSTPRATLTGTGADTQYF
few	TRBJ2-3	.	TRBV5-1	TGCGCCAGCAGCTTCCAGGGGCCAGATACGCAGTATTTT	CASSFQGPDTQYF
few	TRBJ1-4	.	TRBV9	TGTGCCAGCAGCGTAGGAGGGACATCAACTAATGAAAAACTGTTTTTT	CASSVGGTSTNEKLFF
.	TRBJ2-4	.	TRBV15	TGTGCCACCAGTTGGCTCCGGGGACTAGCCAAAAACATTCAGTACTTC	CATSWLRGLAKNIQYF
.	TRBJ1-2	.	TRBV20-1	TGCAGTGCTACCGGGACTCACTATGGCTACACCTTC	CSATGTHYGYTF
many	TRBJ1-2	.	TRBV6-6	TGTGCCAGCAGTCAGAGAACTGGTGGCTACACCTTC	CASSQRTGGYTF
many	TRBJ2-1	.	TRBV6-6	TGTGCCAGCACTCCGCTCTCCAGGGCCGCTGAGCAGTTCTTC	CASTPLSRAAEQFF
many	TRBJ2-5	TRBD1	TRBV5-1	TGCGCCAGCAGCTCGAACCCCGTACAGGGGGCACGGGAGACCCAGTACTTC	CASSSNPVQGARETQYF
many	TRBJ1-2	.	TRBV11-2	TGTGCCAGCAGCTTAGTCGGGGGAAATTATGGCTACACCTTC	CASSLVGGNYGYTF
.	TRBJ2-2	.	TRBV9	TGTGCCAGCAGCGTAGACCCGAACACCGGGGAGCTGTTTTTT	CASSVDPNTGELFF
many	TRBJ2-3	.	TRBV7-2	TGTGCCAGCGGCTGGGGCCTCGGGAGAACAGATACGCAGTATTTT	CASGWGLGRTDTQYF
.	TRBJ2-5	.	TRBV3-1	TGTGCCAGCAGCCAAGGAGCGGAGACCCAGTACTTC	CASSQGAETQYF
few	TRBJ2-3	.	TRBV18	TGTGCCAGCTCACAGCCTTGGGGGGGGGCCAAAGATACGCAGTATTTT	CASSQPWGGAKDTQYF
many	TRBJ2-7	.	TRBV7-2	TGTGCCAGCAGCTCAAGGAGGGGGTACGAGCAGTACTTC	CASSSRRGYEQYF
few	TRBJ1-5	TRBD1	TRBV3-1	TGTGCCAGCAGCGACAGGGTCAATCAGCCCCAGCATTTT	CASSDRVNQPQHF
.	TRBJ2-5	TRBD2	TRBV15	TGTGCCACCGGGACTAGAGATCTGGAGACCCAGTACTTC	CATGTRDLETQYF
many	TRBJ1-1	.	TRBV7-3	TGTGCCAGCAGCACGGGGACCGCGAACACTGAAGCTTTCTTT	CASSTGTANTEAFF
.	TRBJ1-4	TRBD1	TRBV7-9	TGTGCCAGCAGCCGTGGACAGGGGGCAGACGAAAAACTGTTTTTT	CASSRGQGADEKLFF
.	TRBJ2-7	.	TRBV9	TGTGCCAGCAGCACAGACGTACGGTTATACGAGCAGTACTTC	CASSTDVRLYEQYF
few	TRBJ2-3	.	TRBV10-3	TGTGCCACAACTACCGGGAGCCTTCTCACAGATACGCAGTATTTT	CATTTGSLLTDTQYF
many	TRBJ1-1	TRBD1	TRBV24-1	TGTGCCTCCCGGCGGACAGGGAGCCCAGAAGCTTTCTTT	CASRRTGSPEAFF
few	TRBJ1-4	TRBD1	TRBV19	TGTGCCAGTTGGGGTTCTGGACAGGGAGAAAAACTGTTTTTT	CASWGSGQGEKLFF
many	TRBJ1-2	TRBD1	TRBV3-1	TGTGCCAGCAGCCGGACGACAGGGAACTATGGCTACACCTTC	CASSRTTGNYGYTF
many	TRBJ2-1	.	TRBV9	TGTGCCAGCAGCTCGGGGCTGACCCCCAATGAGCAGTTCTTC	CASSSGLTPNEQFF
many	TRBJ2-3	TRBD2	TRBV10-1	TGCGCCAGCAGTGAGTCAAGGACTAGCGGGGGGACAGGGGATACGCAGTATTTT	CASSESRTSGGTGDTQYF
.	TRBJ1-5	.	TRBV18	TGTGCCAGCTCACCAATGGACAGTTTGTCTCAGCCCCAGCATTTT	CASSPMDSLSQPQHF
few	TRBJ1-2	.	TRBV7-2	TGTGCCAGCAGCTTTGTCGACAGGTCCTATGGCTACACCTTC	CASSFVDRSYGYTF
many	TRBJ1-2	.	TRBV3-1	TGTGCCAGCAGCCAAGCAGGGGCCTATGGCTACACCTTC	CASSQAGAYGYTF
few	TRBJ2-5	.	TRBV5-1	TGCGCCAGCAGCAAGTACCAAGAGACCCAGTACTTC	CASSKYQETQYF